A single sample is the source of the 15 T cell receptor beta chains below, sequenced in a study of CD8 T cells in ankylosing spondylitis. These TCRs' antigens remain unknown. Overall study results and limits: For ankylosing spondylitis blood, a TCR beta motif of 8 or 9 highly homologous variants appeared characteristic.

In TCRdb, the 5' RACE reads were re-called with MiXCR into one record per CDR3 protein. The data hold approximately 550,000 distinct CDR3 sequences, with 12% observed a single time. Source material: blood, either unsorted or a sorted T cell fraction (not recorded which). These TCRs come from a male donor with ankylosing spondylitis.

There are many counts of this clonotype. The chain joins TRBV4-2 to TRBJ2-2; 9 nucleotides match TRBD1. The CDR3 spans 16 residues. In germline, CDR1 is LGHNA, CDR2 YNFKEQ. V lost 1 base, J lost 6 bases, and 6 bases stayed unmatched. The CDR3 DNA follows: TGTGCCAGCAGCCAAGGTCCGGGACAGGGTTCCGGGGAGCTGTTTTTT. Its translation: CASSQGPGQGSGELFF.

The CDR3 DNA reads as TGTGCCAGCAGTGAATTTACGGGACAGGGCTTAGGAGGCTACACCTTC. This translates into CASSEFTGQGLGGYTF. The rearrangement uses TRBV25-1 and TRBJ1-2; 9 bases match TRBD1. V lost 1 base and J lost 8; bases outside the gene matches: 11. The CDR3 length is 16 residues. Germline V lookup: CDR1 MGHDK, CDR2 SYGVNS.

This clonotype was seen repeatedly, ten times or more. CDR3 sequence: CASSPGDLNTEAFF. The CDR3 DNA reads as TGTGCCAGCTCACCCGGGGACTTGAACACTGAAGCTTTCTTT. The chain employs TRBV18 and TRBJ1-1, with TRBD1 as a possible D gene (5 bases). The CDR3 consists of 14 residues. Between the trimmed V and J ends, which lost 3 bases and 0 bases, there was a span of 8 bases. Germline assignment: CDR1 KGHSH and CDR2 LQKENI.

The chain carries TRBV5-1 and TRBJ2-1; perhaps TRBD1 as D (6 bases). V dropped 0 bases and J dropped 0 bases, with 25 bases sitting between them. Per germline, CDR1 SGHRS and CDR2 YFSETQ. The CDR3 runs to 21 residues. CDR3 DNA: TGCGCCAGCAGCTTGGCCTTTTTGGGGATTGGCGACAGGAACTCCTACAATGAGCAGTTCTTC. This codes for CASSLAFLGIGDRNSYNEQFF.

There are many counts of this clonotype. A junction end diverges from the germline sequence, so it may reflect a read error. The chain carries TRBV5-1 and TRBJ2-3, with 7 bases that match TRBD1. The CDR3 is 15 residues long. Germline V CDR1 and CDR2: SGHRS, YFSETQ. The CDR3 bases are TGTGCCAGCAGTTTAGGAGGACAGGGCACAGATACGCAGTATTTT. Its translation: CASSLGGQGTDTQYF.

V usage is TRBV18 and J usage is TRBJ2-7, with a tentative D call TRBD2 (5 bases). Trimming took off 3 bases at V and 2 bases at J, with 11 bases between the two ends. Per germline, CDR1 KGHSH and CDR2 LQKENI. The length of the CDR3 is 14 residues. This CDR3 reads CASSPKDFTYEQYF. CDR3 sequence (DNA): TGTGCCAGCTCACCTAAGGACTTTACCTACGAGCAGTACTTC.

The chain has TRBV20-1 and TRBJ2-1, with 7 positions matching TRBD2. Germline V gene lookup returns CDR1 DFQATT and CDR2 SNEGSKA (reference sequence). The CDR3 runs 14 residues. The V and J ends lost 7 bases and 6 bases, in that order; junction bases with no gene match: 12. The CDR3 reads CSVRGGRSSNEQFF. CDR3 in DNA: TGCAGTGTACGGGGCGGGAGAAGCTCCAATGAGCAGTTCTTC.

This clonotype occurred a few times. The V and J genes are TRBV11-2 and TRBJ2-2; the match to TRBD2 covers 10 bases. The V gene's germline CDR1 is SGHAT and CDR2 FQNNGV. The CDR3 is made up of 14 amino acids. The V segment lost 5 bases and the J segment 6 bases; nucleotides outside the gene matches: 3. In nucleotides, the CDR3 is TGTGCCAGCAGCCAGGGACTAGCGCCCGGGGAGCTGTTTTTT. It codes for CASSQGLAPGELFF.

This clonotype was observed many times. The rearrangement uses TRBV12-3 or TRBV12-4 and TRBJ2-7; tentative D call: TRBD2 (7 bases). V dropped 7 bases and J dropped 3 bases, with 16 bases sitting between them. CDR3 size: 14 residues. The CDR3 loop is CASTLGGANYEQYF. CDR3 in DNA: TGTGCCAGCACGTTGGGGGGGGCCAACTACGAGCAGTACTTC.

This chain uses TRBV4-1 with TRBJ2-5; D not resolved. The CDR3 consists of 16 residues. Trimming stripped 0 bases from V and 2 bases from J, with 13 bases between. CDR1 MGHRA and CDR2 YSYEKL come from the germline V gene. The CDR3 coding sequence is TGCGCCAGCAGCCAAGATCCGGGTGGTACTCAAGAGACCCAGTACTTC. This sequence encodes CASSQDPGGTQETQYF.

This clonotype was detected many times. The chain combines TRBV5-1 with TRBJ1-4; D ambiguous. CDR1 is SGHRS, CDR2 YFSETQ, per germline. V shed 0 bases and J shed 4 bases, with 7 bases lying between them. There are 14 residues in the CDR3. The CDR3 DNA follows: TGCGCCAGCAGCTTGGCGGAGGATAATGAAAAACTGTTTTTT. It translates to CASSLAEDNEKLFF.

This clonotype has a handful of counts. The CDR3 bases are TGTGCCAGCAGTTTCCTTCTAGCGGGAGGTTCAGATACGCAGTATTTT. Its translation is CASSFLLAGGSDTQYF. V usage is TRBV27 and J usage is TRBJ2-3; TRBD2 matches 11 bases. Germline CDR1 MNHEY, CDR2 SMNVEV (reference sequence). With 3 bases clipped from V and 4 bases from J, the junction kept 6 bases outside the gene matches. The CDR3 loop spans 16 amino acids.

The chain combines TRBV21-1 with TRBJ2-3; TRBD2 was called by the table and not checked on the DNA. TRBV21-1 is a pseudogene locus. The length of the CDR3 is 17 residues. In DNA form, the CDR3 reads TGTGCCAGCAGCAAAGATGAGGGACTAGCGGACTCAGATACGCAGTATTTT. The encoded protein is CASSKDEGLADSDTQYF.

The chain employs TRBV19 and TRBJ2-2; 8 bases are shared with TRBD2. With 6 bases clipped from V and 2 bases from J, the junction kept 5 bases outside the gene matches. Germline CDR1 is LNHDA and CDR2 is SQIVND (reference sequence). The CDR3 extends over 15 amino acids. CDR3 region: CASRDSGVNTGELFF. CDR3 in DNA: TGTGCCAGTAGAGATAGCGGGGTAAACACCGGGGAGCTGTTTTTT.

The chain uses TRBV12-3 or TRBV12-4 and TRBJ1-2; possibly TRBD1 for D (5 bases). CDR3 length: 16 residues. Trimming removed 4 bases from V and 5 bases from J, with 20 bases in between. CDR3 residues: CASSSNPDGQTYGYTF. DNA for the CDR3: TGTGCCAGCAGTTCTAACCCGGACGGACAAACTTATGGCTACACCTTC.